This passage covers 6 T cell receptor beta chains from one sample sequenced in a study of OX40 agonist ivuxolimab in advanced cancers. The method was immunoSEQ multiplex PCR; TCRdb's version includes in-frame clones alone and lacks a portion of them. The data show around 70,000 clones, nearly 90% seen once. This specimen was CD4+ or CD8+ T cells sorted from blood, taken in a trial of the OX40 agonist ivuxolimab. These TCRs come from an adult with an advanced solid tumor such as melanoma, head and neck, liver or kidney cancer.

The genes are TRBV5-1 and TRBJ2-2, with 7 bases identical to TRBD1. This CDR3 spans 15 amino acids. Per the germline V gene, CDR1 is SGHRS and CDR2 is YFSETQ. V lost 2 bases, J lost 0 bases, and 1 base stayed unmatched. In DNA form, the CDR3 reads TGCGCCAGCAGCTTTACAGGGGCGAACACCGGGGAGCTGTTTTTT. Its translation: CASSFTGANTGELFF.

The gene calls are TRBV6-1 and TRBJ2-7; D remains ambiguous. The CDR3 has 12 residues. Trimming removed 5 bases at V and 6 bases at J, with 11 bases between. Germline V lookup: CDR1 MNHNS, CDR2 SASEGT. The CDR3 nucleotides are TGTGCCAGCAGTCAACGGTGGTCCGAGCAGTACTTC. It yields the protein CASSQRWSEQYF.

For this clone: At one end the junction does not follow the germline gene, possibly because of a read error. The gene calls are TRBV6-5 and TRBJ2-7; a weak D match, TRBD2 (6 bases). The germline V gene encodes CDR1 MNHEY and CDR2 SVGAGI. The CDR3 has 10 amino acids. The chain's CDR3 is CASLPGRSDF. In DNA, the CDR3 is TGTGCCAGCCTCCCCGGGAGAAGTGACTTC.

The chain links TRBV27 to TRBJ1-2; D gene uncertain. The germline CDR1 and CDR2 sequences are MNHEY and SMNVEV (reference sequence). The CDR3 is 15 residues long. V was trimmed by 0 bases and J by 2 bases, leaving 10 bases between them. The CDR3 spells CASSLSWGTNYGYTF. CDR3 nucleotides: TGTGCCAGCAGTTTATCATGGGGAACCAACTATGGCTACACCTTC.

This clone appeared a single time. The CDR3 bases are TGCGCCAGCAGAACTGTCCAGCGGGAGAGGAGCACAGATACGCAGTATTTT. It codes for CASRTVQRERSTDTQYF. The rearrangement links TRBV10-2 to TRBJ2-3; TRBD2 matches 8 bases. Unmatched junction bases numbered 11, after V lost 6 bases and J lost 0 bases. CDR1 and CDR2 from the germline V gene are WSHSY and SAAADI. CDR3 length: 17 residues.

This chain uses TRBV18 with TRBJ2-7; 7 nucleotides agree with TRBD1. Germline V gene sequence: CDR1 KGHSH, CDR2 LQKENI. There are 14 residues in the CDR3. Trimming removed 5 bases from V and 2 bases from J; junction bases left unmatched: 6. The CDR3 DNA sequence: TGTGCCAGCTCAACCAGGGGGTACCCCTACGAGCAGTACTTC. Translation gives CASSTRGYPYEQYF.